This T cell receptor (beta chain) stems from a study of tissue T cells after allogeneic stem cell transplantation. Profiled with immunoSEQ multiplex PCR; TCRdb holds only in-frame clones, not every one. The table records about 3,000 clones, 62% of them present only once. The CDR3 extends over 12 amino acids. CDR1 is MNHNY and CDR2 is SVGAGI in the germline V gene (reference sequence). Trimming took off 10 bases at V and 3 bases at J, with 13 bases between the two ends. Adult allogeneic hematopoietic cell transplant recipients with steroid-refractory graft-versus-host disease were prospectively enrolled for research autopsy.

This clonotype was obtained from a male patient at least 60 years old with steroid-refractory graft-versus-host disease after an allogeneic stem cell transplant. Some T cells may be transferred from the graft donor. The J gene is TRBJ2-7, the V gene TRBV6-6, with D perhaps matching TRBD1 (6 bases). Specimen: ascending colon tissue, collected at autopsy. CDR3 in DNA: TGTGCCACCAGGACAGTGAACTACGAGCAGTACTTC. This codes for CATRTVNYEQYF.